This T cell receptor (beta chain) was found in a study of blood T cell repertoires in COVID-19. The V gene's germline CDR1 is MGHDK and CDR2 SYGVNS. The CDR3 loop spans 17 amino acids. Trimming took off 1 base at V and 4 bases at J, with 17 bases between the two ends. Per the original methods: Researchers report that nucleated cell counts were estimated from reference gene primer amplification. Measured with immunoSEQ multiplex PCR; TCRdb has only the in-frame clones, and not every one. V and J calls and clone size are copied from that table; D and trimming were computed from the DNA. Among approximately 90,000 clones listed, approximately 80% were seen once.

The rearrangement uses TRBV25-1 and TRBJ1-3; D may be TRBD1 (5 bases). This clonotype was sampled from a man aged 65 to 85 with COVID-19, enrolled during active disease. The specimen sequenced was peripheral blood. CDR3 coding DNA: TGTGCCAGCAGTGAATTGGCTGGGACTGCCTTCGGAAACACCATATATTTT. As protein: CASSELAGTAFGNTIYF.